The clone carrying this TCR beta chain came up a few times. This record belongs to a study of beta chain features in type 1 diabetes. CDR1 is SQVTM, CDR2 ANQGSEA, per germline. This CDR3 has 11 amino acids. V was cut by 6 bases and J by 5 bases, with 10 bases left in between. Of the isolated RNA, all was reverse transcribed, and so the sequenced material was expressed TCRB transcripts. TCRdb keeps only in-frame clones here, not all; method: immunoSEQ multiplex PCR. Of hundreds of thousands of clones detected, approximately 30% appear once; the ten largest clones hold 0.06% to 0.07%. The origin of this receptor is a man aged 18 to 29 in good health. V gene TRBV29-1 combines with J gene TRBJ1-2; D may be TRBD1 (6 bases). The material sequenced was naive CD4+ T cells from blood. The DNA for the CDR3 is TGCAGCGTCTCACAGGGATATGGCTACACCTTC. It specifies CSVSQGYGYTF.